This T cell receptor (beta chain) was identified in a study of blood T cell repertoires in COVID-19. Only a few counts were recorded for this clone. The method was immunoSEQ multiplex PCR; TCRdb's version includes in-frame clones alone and lacks a portion of them. Altogether about 480,000 clones are present, 85% to 90% being singletons, with the ten largest covering approximately 2%. CDR1 and CDR2 (germline): SQVTM, ANQGSEA. Between the trimmed V and J ends, which lost 4 bases and 9 bases, there was a span of 19 bases. This CDR3 has 14 amino acids. The chain joins TRBV29-1 to TRBJ1-5; D call uncertain. The sequence came from a woman between 40 and 50 years old who had recovered from COVID-19. The sequenced sample was PBMCs or T cells enriched from blood (not recorded which). CDR3 DNA: TGCAGCGTTGTATGGTCCCCGGGTCTCGGGCCCCAGCATTTT. Its protein product is CSVVWSPGLGPQHF.